This T cell receptor (beta chain) was captured in a study of blood T cell repertoires in COVID-19 (dated by TCRdb to the early 2020s). General notes on the study: Samples from collaborators originated in the United States, Italy and Spain and spanned both the acute and convalescent phases of COVID-19. The repertoires were released in a freely available public database meant as a resource for research on the immune response to SARS-CoV-2. Nearly every sample came with metadata listing a de-identified subject ID, COVID-19 status, age in years and sex. Subjects who had been exposed to COVID-19, were actively infected with it, or had recovered from it provided the deeply sampled blood TCRbeta repertoires that made up the dataset. Where available, HLA class I and class II types were taken from metadata supplied by the sample provider and were not determined by assay-based typing. The material from the prospective study consisted of cDNA or gDNA derived from T cells, B-cell-depleted T cells, or PBMCs. The samples were drawn from two sources: the first 160 participants of the ongoing ImmuneRACE study, and about 1,300 subjects contributed by 6 global collaborators.

TCRbeta CDR3 regions were amplified from genomic DNA using the immunoSEQ Assay, a bias-controlled multiplex PCR. In the source study's methods: Nucleated cell counts per sample were estimated from amplification of reference gene primers within the assay. To quantify the absolute abundance of each unique TCRbeta CDR3 rearrangement, sequence reads were collapsed and filtered. For each sample, productive Simpson clonality was calculated as the square root of Simpson's diversity index across productive rearrangements. The table comes from immuneACCESS by way of TCRdb, which keeps in-frame sequences with V and J called. Part of the clones is missing from these tables; in studies checked, under half for an unresolved V gene and the rest for unknown reasons. The DNA gave D and trimming, while V, J and clone size come from that table. This sample lists approximately 300,000 clones; about nine tenths were detected once. The ten top clones hold under 11% of the sample.

Participants in the prospective study were aged about 18 to 90 years, lived in approximately 26 United States geographic areas, and enrolled through a virtual design. To assign participants to cohorts, the prospective study relied on clinical history that participants themselves reported in a screening survey and a study questionnaire. ImmuneRACE Cohort 3 recovered participants were defined by two consecutive negative NP/OP PCR tests, healthcare professional clearance, or symptom resolution. Mobile phlebotomists in the prospective study collected whole blood, serum and a nasopharyngeal or oropharyngeal swab from every participant. Additional blood draws and questionnaires over an approximately two-month period could optionally be provided by prospective study participants. Before DNA extraction, blood samples from the prospective study were shipped at room temperature or frozen. What the research found in general, with its limitations: The amount of clinical and demographic metadata varied by source and participant and was provided uncurated.

Comments on this clone: What antigen it recognizes has not been identified. Qualities for individual bases were not recorded, and no much larger clone is one base off.

Sequences were obtained from PBMCs or T cells enriched from blood (not recorded which). This clonotype was obtained from a woman younger than 35 who had recovered from COVID-19.

The nucleotide sequence reads TGTGCCAGCAGTTTACGACAAAATCAGCCCCAGCATTTT. Its translation is CASSLRQNQPQHF. The chain was built from TRBV12-3 or TRBV12-4 and TRBJ1-5, with the D gene not clear enough to name. Trimming takes 2 bases from V and 4 bases from J, and the germline ends sit 6 bases apart. Taken from cysteine to phenylalanine, the CDR3 has 13 residues. The retained sequence is limited to the CDR3, 39 bases, with the frame set at the first base.